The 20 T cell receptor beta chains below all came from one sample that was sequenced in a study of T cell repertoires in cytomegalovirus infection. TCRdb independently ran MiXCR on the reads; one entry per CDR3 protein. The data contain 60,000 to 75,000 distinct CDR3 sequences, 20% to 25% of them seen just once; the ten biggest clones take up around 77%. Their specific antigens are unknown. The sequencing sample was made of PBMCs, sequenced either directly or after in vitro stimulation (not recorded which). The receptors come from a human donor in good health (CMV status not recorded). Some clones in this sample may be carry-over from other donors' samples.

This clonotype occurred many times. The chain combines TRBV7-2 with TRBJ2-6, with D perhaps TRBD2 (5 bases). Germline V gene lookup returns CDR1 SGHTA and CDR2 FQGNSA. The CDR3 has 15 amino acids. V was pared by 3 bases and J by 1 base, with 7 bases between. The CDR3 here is CASSFTSSGANVLTF. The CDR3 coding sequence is TGTGCCAGCAGCTTCACTAGTTCTGGGGCCAACGTCCTGACTTTC.

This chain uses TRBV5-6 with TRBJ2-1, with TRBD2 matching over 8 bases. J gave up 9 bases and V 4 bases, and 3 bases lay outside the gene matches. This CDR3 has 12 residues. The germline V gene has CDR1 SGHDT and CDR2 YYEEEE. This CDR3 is CASSRGGTEQFF. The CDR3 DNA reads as TGTGCCAGCAGCCGGGGGGGGACTGAGCAGTTCTTC.

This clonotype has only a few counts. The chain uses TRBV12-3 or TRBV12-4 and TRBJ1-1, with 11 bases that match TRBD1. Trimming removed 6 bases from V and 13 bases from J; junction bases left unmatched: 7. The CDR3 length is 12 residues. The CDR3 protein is CASSFGTGGLFF. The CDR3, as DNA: TGTGCCAGCAGCTTCGGGACAGGGGGACTTTTCTTT.

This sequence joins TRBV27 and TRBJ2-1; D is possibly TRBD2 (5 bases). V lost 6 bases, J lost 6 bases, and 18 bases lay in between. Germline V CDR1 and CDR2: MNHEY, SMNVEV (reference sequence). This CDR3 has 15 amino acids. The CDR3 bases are TGTGCCAGCAGCCCATGGGTAGCGCCAAGCAATGAGCAGTTCTTC. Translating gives CASSPWVAPSNEQFF.

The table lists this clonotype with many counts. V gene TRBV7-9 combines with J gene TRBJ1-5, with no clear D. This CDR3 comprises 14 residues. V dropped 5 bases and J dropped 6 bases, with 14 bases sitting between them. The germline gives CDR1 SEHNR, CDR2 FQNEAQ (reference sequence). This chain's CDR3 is CASSPSGFRQPQHF. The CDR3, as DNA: TGTGCCAGCAGCCCATCGGGTTTTCGTCAGCCCCAGCATTTT. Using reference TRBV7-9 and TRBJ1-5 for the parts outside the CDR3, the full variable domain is DTGVSQNPRHKITKRGQNVTFRCDPISEHNRLYWYRQTLGQGPEFLTYFQNEAQLEKSRLLSDRFSAERPKGSFSTLEIQRTEQGDSAMYLCASSPSGFRQPQHFGDGTRLSIL.

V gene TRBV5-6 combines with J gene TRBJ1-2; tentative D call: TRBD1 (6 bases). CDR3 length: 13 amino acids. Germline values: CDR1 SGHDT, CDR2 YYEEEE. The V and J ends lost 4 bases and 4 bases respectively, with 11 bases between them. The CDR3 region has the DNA TGTGCCAGCAGCCCTACAGGGACCTATGGCTACACCTTC. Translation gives CASSPTGTYGYTF.

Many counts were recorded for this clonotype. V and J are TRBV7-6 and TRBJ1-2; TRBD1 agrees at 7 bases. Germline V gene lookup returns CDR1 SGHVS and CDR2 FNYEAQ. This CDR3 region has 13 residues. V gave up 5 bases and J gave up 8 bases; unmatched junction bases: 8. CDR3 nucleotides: TGTGCCAGCAGCCCTAAGACAGGGCCCGGCTACACCTTC. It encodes CASSPKTGPGYTF. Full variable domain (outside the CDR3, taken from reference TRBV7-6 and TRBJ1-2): GAGVSQSPRYKVTKRGQDVALRCDPISGHVSLYWYRQALGQGPEFLTYFNYEAQQDKSGLPNDRFSAERPEGSISTLTIQRTEQRDSAMYRCASSPKTGPGYTFGSGTRLTVV.

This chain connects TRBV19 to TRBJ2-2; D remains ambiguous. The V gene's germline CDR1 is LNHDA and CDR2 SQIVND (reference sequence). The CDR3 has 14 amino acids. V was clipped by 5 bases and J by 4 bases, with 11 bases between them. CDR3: CASSSLGSTGELFF. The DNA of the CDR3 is TGTGCCAGTAGTTCCCTAGGATCCACCGGGGAGCTGTTTTTT.

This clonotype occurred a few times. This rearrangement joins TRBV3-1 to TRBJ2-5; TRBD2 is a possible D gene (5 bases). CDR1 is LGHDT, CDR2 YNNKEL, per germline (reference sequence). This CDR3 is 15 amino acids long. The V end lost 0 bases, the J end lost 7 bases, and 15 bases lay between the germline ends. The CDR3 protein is CASSQDLALGGTQYF. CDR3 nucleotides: TGTGCCAGCAGCCAAGATCTGGCCTTAGGAGGGACCCAGTACTTC.

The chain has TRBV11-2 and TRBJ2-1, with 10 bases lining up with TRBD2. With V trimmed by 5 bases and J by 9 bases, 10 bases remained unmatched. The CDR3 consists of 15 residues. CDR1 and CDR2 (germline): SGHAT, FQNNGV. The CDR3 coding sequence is TGTGCCAGCAGCAGTACGGCTACTAGCGGGACTGAGCAGTTCTTC. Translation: CASSSTATSGTEQFF.

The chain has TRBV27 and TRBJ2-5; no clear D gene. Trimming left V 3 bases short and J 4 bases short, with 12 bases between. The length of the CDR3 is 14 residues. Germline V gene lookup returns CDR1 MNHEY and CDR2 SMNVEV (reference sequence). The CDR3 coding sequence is TGTGCCAGCAGTTTTGTCCCCGCGGCAGAGACCCAGTACTTC. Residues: CASSFVPAAETQYF.

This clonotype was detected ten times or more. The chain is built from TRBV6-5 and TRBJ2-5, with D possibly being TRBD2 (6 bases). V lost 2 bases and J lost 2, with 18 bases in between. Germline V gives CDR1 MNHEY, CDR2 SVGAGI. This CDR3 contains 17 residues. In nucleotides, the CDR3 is TGTGCCAGCAGTTACCTAATCGCTAGCGCCACACAAGAGACCCAGTACTTC. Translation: CASSYLIASATQETQYF.

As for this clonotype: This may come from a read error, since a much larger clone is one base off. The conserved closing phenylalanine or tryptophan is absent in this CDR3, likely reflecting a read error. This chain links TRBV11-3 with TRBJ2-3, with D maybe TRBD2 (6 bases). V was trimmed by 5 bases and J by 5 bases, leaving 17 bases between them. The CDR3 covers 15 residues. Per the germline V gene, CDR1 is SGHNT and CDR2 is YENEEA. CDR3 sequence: CASSLREGGQDTQYS. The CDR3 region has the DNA TGTGCCAGCAGCCTCCGTGAGGGAGGCCAAGATACGCAGTATTCT.

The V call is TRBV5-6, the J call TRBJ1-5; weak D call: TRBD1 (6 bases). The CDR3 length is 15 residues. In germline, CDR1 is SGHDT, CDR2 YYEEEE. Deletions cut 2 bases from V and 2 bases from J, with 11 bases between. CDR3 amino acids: CASSFSGVGNQPQHF. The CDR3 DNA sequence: TGTGCCAGCAGCTTCTCAGGGGTAGGCAATCAGCCCCAGCATTTT.

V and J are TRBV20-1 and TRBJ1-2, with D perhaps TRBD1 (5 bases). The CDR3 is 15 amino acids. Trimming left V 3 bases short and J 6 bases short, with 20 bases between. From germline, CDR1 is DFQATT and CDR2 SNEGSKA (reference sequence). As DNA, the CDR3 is TGCAGTGCTAGCCTTGGGGTCAGAGACAGAAATGGCTACACCTTC. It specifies CSASLGVRDRNGYTF.

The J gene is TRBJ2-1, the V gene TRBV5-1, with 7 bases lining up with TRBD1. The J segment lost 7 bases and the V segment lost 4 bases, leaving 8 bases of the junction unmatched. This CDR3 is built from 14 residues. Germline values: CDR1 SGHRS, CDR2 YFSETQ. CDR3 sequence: CASSILTGENEQFF. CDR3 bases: TGCGCCAGCAGCATCCTTACAGGGGAGAATGAGCAGTTCTTC.

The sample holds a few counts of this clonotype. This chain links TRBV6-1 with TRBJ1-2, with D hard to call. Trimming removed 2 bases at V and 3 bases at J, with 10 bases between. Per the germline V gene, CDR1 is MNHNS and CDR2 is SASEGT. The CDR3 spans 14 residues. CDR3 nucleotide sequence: TGTGCCAGCAGTGAACCCCAGGCCTACTATGGCTACACCTTC. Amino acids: CASSEPQAYYGYTF.

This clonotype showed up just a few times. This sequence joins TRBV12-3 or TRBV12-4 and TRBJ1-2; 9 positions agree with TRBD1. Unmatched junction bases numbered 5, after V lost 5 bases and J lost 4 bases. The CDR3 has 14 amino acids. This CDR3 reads CASSPGQGGYGYTF. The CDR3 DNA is TGTGCCAGCAGTCCGGGACAGGGTGGCTATGGCTACACCTTC.

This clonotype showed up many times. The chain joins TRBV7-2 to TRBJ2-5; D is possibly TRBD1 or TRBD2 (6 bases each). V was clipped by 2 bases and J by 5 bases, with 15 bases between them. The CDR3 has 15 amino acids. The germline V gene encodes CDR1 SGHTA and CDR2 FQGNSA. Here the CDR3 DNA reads TGTGCCAGCAGCTTATCGCCGGGGGCGTGGGAGACCCAGTACTTC. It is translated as CASSLSPGAWETQYF.

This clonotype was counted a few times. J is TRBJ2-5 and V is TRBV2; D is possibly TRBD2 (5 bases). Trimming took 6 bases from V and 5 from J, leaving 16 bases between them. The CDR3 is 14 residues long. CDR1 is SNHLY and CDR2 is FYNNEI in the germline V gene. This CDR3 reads CASSRSPRGETQYF. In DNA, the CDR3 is TGTGCCAGCAGCCGGAGTCCCCGAGGGGAGACCCAGTACTTC.